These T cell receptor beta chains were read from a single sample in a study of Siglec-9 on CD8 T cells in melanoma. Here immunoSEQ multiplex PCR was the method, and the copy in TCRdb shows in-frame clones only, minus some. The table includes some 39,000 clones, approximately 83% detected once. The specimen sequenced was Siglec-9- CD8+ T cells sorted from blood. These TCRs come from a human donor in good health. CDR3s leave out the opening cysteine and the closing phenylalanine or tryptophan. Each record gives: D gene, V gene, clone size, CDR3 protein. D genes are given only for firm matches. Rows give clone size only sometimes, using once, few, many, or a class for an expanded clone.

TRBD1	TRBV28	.	ASSWTGFGSYEQY
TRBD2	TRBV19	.	ASRGGESSYEQY
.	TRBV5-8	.	ASSPSLAGAYYEQY
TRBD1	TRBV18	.	ASSQAEGADSYGYT
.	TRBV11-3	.	ASSLSRVDGYT
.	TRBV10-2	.	ASSESTTPGEAF
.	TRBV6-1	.	ASRGIALSYEQY
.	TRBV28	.	ASSLGQGRGTEAF
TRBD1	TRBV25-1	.	ASSETGTGYEQY
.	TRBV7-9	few	ASSRLRGDTEAF
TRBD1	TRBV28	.	ASSSTRDSSYNEQF
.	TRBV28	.	ASSPHPRTPQETQY
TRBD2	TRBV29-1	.	SVDRLAGLTYEQY
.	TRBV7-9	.	ASSHPRDTEAF
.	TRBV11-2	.	ASSPWEGSREKLF
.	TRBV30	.	AWSPASVTTTDTQY
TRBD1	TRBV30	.	AWSGQGYEQY
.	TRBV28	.	ASSWRQEDQPQH
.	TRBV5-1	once	ASSLEGGGTEAF
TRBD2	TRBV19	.	ASSTGLARISYNEQF
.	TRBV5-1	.	ASSLVQGSITDTQY
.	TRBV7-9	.	ASSLEWTQY
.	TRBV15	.	ATSRGILTANTGELF
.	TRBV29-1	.	LVGVVNTEAF
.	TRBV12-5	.	ASGLGQPQH
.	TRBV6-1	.	ASSLGIYQPQH
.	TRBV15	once	ATSRDLVESTDTQY
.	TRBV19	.	ASFDGANVLT
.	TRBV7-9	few	ASSFPGQETQY
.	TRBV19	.	ASHPDSQSYT
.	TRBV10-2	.	ASSESSYNEQF
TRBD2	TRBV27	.	ASSPGLAGAVDEQF
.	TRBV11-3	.	ASSLVSAEAF
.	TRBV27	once	ASSYRPGGDQPQH
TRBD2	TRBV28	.	ASSSRLALFTDTQY
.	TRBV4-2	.	ASSYRDTQY
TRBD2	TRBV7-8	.	ASSLAAGEPGELF
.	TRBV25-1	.	ASSDTGGDRVHEQY
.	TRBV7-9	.	ASSDGLSLKQY
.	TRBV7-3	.	ASSLLAGPYEQY
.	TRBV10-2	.	ASSTALTEAF